One T cell receptor beta chain is described in this entry. Its matching antigen is unknown. The data belong to a study of T cells after yellow fever vaccination. Study-level information: Fractions low in cell number were prepared with SMART-Seq v4 Ultra Low Input. The study's findings and limits: The secondary response was weaker, and its peak arrived faster, on day 5 versus 15.

The CDR3 length is 15 residues. Germline values: CDR1 SGHRS, CDR2 YFSETQ. V lost 4 bases to trimming and J lost 1 base, with 12 bases between them. Generation of TCR cDNA used 5'RACE template switching (which added a universal primer site and UMIs). TCRdb analysed the 5' RACE reads with MiXCR anew, one entry per CDR3 protein. The table lists 300,000 to 350,000 distinct CDR3 sequences, about 10% of them singletons, with 3.3% in the top ten. The V and J genes are TRBV5-1 and TRBJ2-1, with D tentatively TRBD1 or TRBD2 (6 bases each). This receptor was taken from a man between 18 and 35 years old who received the YFV17D yellow fever vaccine. Sequences were derived from CD4+ T cells sorted from PBMCs, sampled 45 days after the yellow fever booster vaccination. CDR3 region: CASSQEGDSYNEQFF. The CDR3 nucleotides are TGCGCCAGCAGCCAGGAGGGGGATTCCTACAATGAGCAGTTCTTC.